A selection of T cell receptor beta chains follows, all from one sample in a study of T cells in Graves' hyperthyroidism and ophthalmopathy. Via MiXCR, TCRdb re-called the multiplex PCR reads, giving one row per CDR3 protein. This sample has around 540,000 distinct CDR3 sequences, with around 15% found just once. Sample: blood. The receptors here all came from a woman in her 30s with Graves' ophthalmopathy. Each CDR3 is given with its conserved first and last residue. A D gene is named only where the DNA matches it firmly. Size values are once, few and many counts, or a class for expanded clones, and some rows have none.

D	J	V	size	CDR3	DNA
TRBD2	TRBJ2-3	TRBV9	.	CASSANPLAGGYTDTQYF	TGTGCCAGCAGCGCAAACCCCCTAGCGGGAGGGTATACAGATACGCAGTATTTT
TRBD2	TRBJ2-1	TRBV28	many	CASSPIAGVRRNEQFF	TGTGCCAGCAGTCCAATAGCGGGAGTAAGGAGAAATGAGCAGTTCTTC
TRBD2	TRBJ2-2	TRBV6-5	.	CASSYDPSGRPGELFF	TGTGCCAGCAGTTACGACCCTAGCGGGAGACCCGGGGAGCTGTTTTTT
.	TRBJ2-7	TRBV18	many	CASSPTQGNEQYF	TGTGCCAGCTCACCAACACAGGGCAACGAGCAGTACTTC
.	TRBJ1-5	TRBV7-2	many	CASSLYGDQPQHF	TGTGCCAGCAGCTTGTATGGGGATCAGCCCCAGCATTTT
TRBD2	TRBJ2-1	TRBV20-1	many	CSARGDTSGPSWEQFF	TGCAGTGCTAGAGGGGATACTAGCGGGCCATCATGGGAGCAGTTCTTC
TRBD1	TRBJ1-4	TRBV7-9	.	CASSPRQGGITNEKLFF	TGTGCCAGCAGCCCTCGACAGGGTGGAATAACTAATGAAAAACTGTTTTTT
TRBD2	TRBJ2-2	TRBV11-3	.	CASSFHAPLAGETGELFF	TGTGCCAGCAGCTTTCATGCCCCTCTAGCGGGAGAAACCGGGGAGCTGTTTTTT
TRBD2	TRBJ2-1	TRBV9	many	CASSVAGREGHKEQFF	TGTGCCAGCAGCGTAGCTGGGCGGGAGGGCCACAAAGAGCAGTTCTTC
.	TRBJ2-7	TRBV2	many	CASTRNSYEQYF	TGTGCCAGCACGAGGAACAGCTACGAGCAGTACTTC
TRBD2	TRBJ2-3	TRBV28	.	CASLASGRAYGFGSTDTQYF	TGTGCCAGCCTGGCTAGCGGGAGGGCCTATGGCTTCGGATCGACAGATACGCAGTATTTT
.	TRBJ2-5	TRBV6-2/TRBV6-3	many	CASSYTDKETQYF	TGTGCCAGCAGTTACACGGACAAGGAGACCCAGTACTTC
TRBD1	TRBJ2-6	TRBV19	few	CASTTGTGQGRSGANVLTF	TGTGCCAGTACCACCGGGACCGGACAGGGAAGATCCGGGGCCAACGTCCTGACTTTC
TRBD1	TRBJ1-5	TRBV12-3/TRBV12-4	.	CASSLMGTGDLDQPQHF	TGTGCCAGCAGTTTAATGGGGACAGGGGATCTCGATCAGCCCCAGCATTTT
.	TRBJ1-2	TRBV16	.	CASSQASLRGGYTF	TGTGCCAGCAGCCAAGCCTCGTTACGGGGCGGCTACACCTTC
TRBD2	TRBJ2-7	TRBV6-2/TRBV6-3	.	CASSSLPRESYEQYF	TGTGCCAGCAGTTCCCTTCCGCGGGAGAGCTACGAGCAGTACTTC
TRBD1	TRBJ1-6	TRBV3-1	many	CASSLRTGMSSPLHF	TGTGCCAGCAGCCTGCGGACAGGCATGAGCTCACCCCTCCACTTT
TRBD2	TRBJ2-3	TRBV2	.	CASSQRPSGSTDTQYF	TGTGCCAGCAGCCAGCGCCCTAGCGGGAGTACAGATACGCAGTATTTT
.	TRBJ2-7	TRBV28	many	CASTPEANYEQYF	TGTGCCAGCACCCCCGAAGCCAACTACGAGCAGTACTTC
.	TRBJ2-3	TRBV20-1	many	CSAHNPLTSTDTQYF	TGCAGTGCCCATAATCCACTGACTAGCACAGATACGCAGTATTTT
TRBD2	TRBJ2-3	TRBV20-1	many	CSARGSGRGTDTQYF	TGCAGTGCTAGGGGTAGCGGGAGAGGCACAGATACGCAGTATTTT
TRBD1	TRBJ2-5	TRBV11-2	many	CASSLATGAWGETQYF	TGTGCCAGCAGCTTAGCGACAGGGGCATGGGGAGAGACCCAGTACTTC
.	TRBJ1-1	TRBV30	few	CAWSTRWNTEAFF	TGTGCCTGGAGTACCCGCTGGAACACTGAAGCTTTCTTT
TRBD1	TRBJ1-1	TRBV30	many	CAWKGTENTEAFF	TGTGCCTGGAAGGGGACAGAGAACACTGAAGCTTTCTTT
TRBD1	TRBJ2-7	TRBV20-1	many	CSATDRDSTYEQYF	TGCAGTGCAACGGACCGGGACAGCACCTACGAGCAGTACTTC
.	TRBJ2-1	TRBV12-3/TRBV12-4	many	CASTQLARGGGASYNEQFF	TGTGCCAGCACCCAGTTGGCTAGGGGTGGCGGGGCGTCCTACAATGAGCAGTTCTTC
.	TRBJ1-2	TRBV11-2	many	CASSSDPAGQYFYGYTF	TGTGCCAGCAGCTCCGACCCTGCCGGACAGTACTTCTATGGCTACACCTTC
.	TRBJ1-2	TRBV6-1	.	CASSDRDFRHGYTF	TGTGCCAGCAGTGACAGGGACTTTCGGCATGGCTACACCTTC
TRBD1	TRBJ2-2	TRBV6-1	many	CASSEAFGQGSNTGELFF	TGTGCCAGCAGTGAAGCTTTCGGACAGGGGTCAAACACCGGGGAGCTGTTTTTT
.	TRBJ2-2	TRBV6-1	few	CAISESFRTTNTGELFF	TGTGCCATCAGTGAGTCTTTCCGGACTACTAACACCGGGGAGCTGTTTTTT
.	TRBJ2-7	TRBV18	few	CASSPPNRPYEQYF	TGTGCCAGCTCACCACCGAACAGACCCTACGAGCAGTACTTC
.	TRBJ1-1	TRBV3-1	many	CASSQDLSPGIGSEAFF	TGTGCCAGCAGCCAAGATCTTTCTCCGGGTATCGGCTCTGAAGCTTTCTTT
TRBD1	TRBJ2-7	TRBV4-1	many	CASSFLTGQYEQYF	TGCGCCAGCAGCTTCTTGACAGGGCAATACGAGCAGTACTTC
.	TRBJ2-7	TRBV18	many	CASSPGSRTGEQYF	TGTGCCAGCTCACCGGGGTCAAGGACGGGCGAGCAGTACTTC
.	TRBJ1-1	TRBV19	.	CASSPLSAAGVNTEAFF	TGTGCCAGTAGCCCCCTCTCGGCGGCTGGGGTGAACACTGAAGCTTTCTTT
.	TRBJ2-1	TRBV10-2	few	CASSARGHEQFF	TGCGCCAGCAGTGCCCGAGGCCATGAGCAGTTCTTC
.	TRBJ1-5	TRBV20-1	.	CSAGGRGNQPQHF	TGCAGTGCTGGGGGGCGGGGCAATCAGCCCCAGCATTTT
.	TRBJ2-7	TRBV28	many	CASSFNVVALTSYEQYF	TGTGCCAGCAGTTTTAATGTAGTGGCTCTTACCTCCTACGAGCAGTACTTC
.	TRBJ2-3	TRBV27	.	CASSLNSATIYTQYF	TGTGCCAGCAGTTTAAATAGCGCCACAATCTATACGCAGTATTTT